One sample yielded the 18 T cell receptor beta chains listed below, sequenced in a study of vaccination and CD4 T cells after COVID-19. This sample's treatment: roughly 11-day PBMC culture with coronavirus spike peptide pools or control peptides (ViraFEST assay). An unexposed donor provided the CD4+ T cells, which were collected before the COVID-19 pandemic (2011-2018). The antigens for these receptors are not known. The Oncomine TCR Beta short-read assay was applied to DNA of cultured CD4+ T cells. TCRdb recomputed calls from the PCR reads with MiXCR, one row per CDR3 protein. This table holds thousands of distinct CDR3 sequences, about 54% found once. Sequenced material: CD4+ T cells from blood, cultured in vitro. These TCRs come from a human donor in good health.

The chain couples TRBV5-4 to TRBJ1-5, with 11 bases fitting TRBD1. The trim removed 4 bases at V and 4 bases at J, leaving 10 bases unmatched. The CDR3 is made up of 17 amino acids. CDR1 and CDR2 (germline): SGHNT, YYREEE (reference sequence). The CDR3, as DNA: TGTGCCAGCAGCCTTTCAGGACAGGGGGCGAATAATCAGCCCCAGCATTTT. Amino acid sequence: CASSLSGQGANNQPQHF.

The chain couples TRBV11-2 to TRBJ2-1; the D gene is possibly TRBD1 (5 bases). Germline CDR1 and CDR2: SGHAT and FQNNGV. The CDR3 extends over 16 amino acids. Trimming left V 5 bases short and J 1 base short, with 15 bases between. The CDR3: CASSPGILVSYNEQFF. CDR3 in DNA: TGTGCCAGCAGCCCAGGGATCCTAGTGTCCTACAATGAGCAGTTCTTC.

J is TRBJ2-5 and V is TRBV28, with 13 bases identical to TRBD2. Unmatched junction bases numbered 8, after V lost 7 bases and J lost 3 bases. Germline values: CDR1 MDHEN, CDR2 SYDVKM. The CDR3 contains 16 residues. DNA for the CDR3: TGTGCCAGCACATATGACGGGACTAGCGGGAAAGAGACCCAGTACTTC. Translating gives CASTYDGTSGKETQYF.

This clonotype was detected a few times. This chain connects TRBV20-1 to TRBJ1-3; perhaps TRBD1 as D (6 bases). The CDR3 totals 14 residues. Trimming took 2 bases from V and 4 from J, leaving 12 bases between them. Per germline, CDR1 DFQATT and CDR2 SNEGSKA (reference sequence). CDR3 sequence: CSARSGVEGNTIYF. The CDR3 DNA reads as TGCAGTGCTAGATCAGGGGTAGAGGGAAACACCATATATTTT.

A few counts support this clonotype. V usage is TRBV18 and J usage is TRBJ1-2; D unclear. V was pared by 1 base and J by 3 bases, with 6 bases between. The germline V gene has CDR1 KGHSH and CDR2 LQKENI. CDR3 length: 13 residues. The CDR3 DNA sequence: TGTGCCAGCTCACCACAGGGCCACTATGGCTACACCTTC. The encoded protein is CASSPQGHYGYTF.

The chain links TRBV6-4 to TRBJ1-1; D gene ambiguous. V shed 2 bases and J shed 1 base, with 8 bases lying between them. Germline V gene data show CDR1 as MRHNA and CDR2 as SNTAGT. The CDR3 has 14 residues. CDR3 region: CASSDSWKNTEAFF. CDR3 in DNA: TGTGCCAGCAGTGACAGCTGGAAGAACACTGAAGCTTTCTTT.

This sequence joins TRBV7-2 and TRBJ1-1; 7 bases fit TRBD1. Germline V gives CDR1 SGHTA, CDR2 FQGNSA. The CDR3 runs to 15 residues. V gave up 4 bases and J gave up 4 bases; unmatched junction bases: 9. The CDR3: CASSSRQGGSTEAFF. CDR3 in DNA: TGTGCCAGCAGCTCCCGACAGGGAGGAAGCACTGAAGCTTTCTTT. The whole variable domain, filled in from reference TRBV7-2 and TRBJ1-1, reads GAGVSQSPSNKVTEKGKDVELRCDPISGHTALYWYRQSLGQGLEFLIYFQGNSAPDKSGLPSDRFSAERTGGSVSTLTIQRTQQEDSAVYLCASSSRQGGSTEAFFGQGTRLTVV.

This chain uses TRBV30 with TRBJ2-7, with unresolved D. The length of the CDR3 is 11 residues. The V and J ends lost 0 bases and 7 bases respectively, with 7 bases between them. Germline CDR1 and CDR2: GTSNPN and SVGIG (reference sequence). The CDR3 sequence: CAWSVTGEQYF. In DNA form, the CDR3 reads TGTGCCTGGAGTGTAACCGGGGAGCAGTACTTC.

This clonotype was recorded a few times. One junction end disagrees with the germline gene, perhaps due to a read error. The chain is built from TRBV7-9 and TRBJ2-7, with TRBD2 matching over 9 bases. The CDR3 contains 17 residues. From germline, CDR1 is SEHNR and CDR2 FQNEAQ (reference sequence). The CDR3 reads CASSLAASGAARREQYF. CDR3 nucleotides: TGTGCCAGCAGCCTAGCTGCTAGCGGGGCAGCCCGCCGGGAGCAGTACTTC.

This clonotype came up a few times. The chain couples TRBV19 to TRBJ1-1; no clear D. The CDR3 is 13 residues long. CDR1 is LNHDA, CDR2 SQIVND, per germline (reference sequence). V was shortened by 4 bases and J by 4 bases, with 10 bases between the two germline ends. This CDR3 is CASSTRKATEAFF. The CDR3 DNA is TGTGCCAGTAGTACGAGGAAGGCCACTGAAGCTTTCTTT. Using reference TRBV19 and TRBJ1-1 for the parts outside the CDR3, the full variable domain is DGGITQSPKYLFRKEGQNVTLSCEQNLNHDAMYWYRQDPGQGLRLIYYSQIVNDFQKGDIAEGYSVSREKKESFPLTVTSAQKNPTAFYLCASSTRKATEAFFGQGTRLTVV.

This chain connects TRBV12-5 to TRBJ1-5, with TRBD1 as a possible D gene (5 bases). With 0 bases removed from V and 6 bases from J, the gap between germline ends came to 15 bases. Germline values: CDR1 LGHNT, CDR2 FRNRAP. The CDR3 is made up of 16 amino acids. The CDR3 sequence: CASGLVLGGISQPQHF. The CDR3 nucleotides are TGTGCTAGTGGTTTGGTACTTGGGGGAATTAGTCAGCCCCAGCATTTT.

The V gene is TRBV7-8, the J gene TRBJ2-3, with unresolved D. Trimming stripped 2 bases from V and 7 bases from J, with 7 bases between. The CDR3 has 12 amino acids. Germline V lookup: CDR1 SGHVS, CDR2 FQNEAQ. The CDR3 region is CASSLNGNTQYF. The CDR3 DNA is TGTGCCAGCAGCTTAAATGGAAATACGCAGTATTTT.

The chain joins TRBV30 to TRBJ2-6, with D unclear. With 2 bases removed from V and 0 bases from J, the gap between germline ends came to 14 bases. The germline gives CDR1 GTSNPN, CDR2 SVGIG (reference sequence). This CDR3 is built from 17 residues. The CDR3 region is CAWSRGRTISGANVLTF. DNA for the CDR3: TGTGCCTGGAGTCGAGGCAGGACCATCTCTGGGGCCAACGTCCTGACTTTC. The entire variable domain, with the rest obtained from reference TRBV30 and TRBJ2-6, is as follows: SQTIHQWPATLVQPVGSPLSLECTVEGTSNPNLYWYRQAAGRGLQLLFYSVGIGQISSEVPQNLSASRPQDRQFILSSKKLLLSDSGFYLCAWSRGRTISGANVLTFGAGSRLTVL.

This clonotype has only a few counts. The chain employs TRBV28 and TRBJ2-2; D is undetermined. Germline loops: CDR1 MDHEN, CDR2 SYDVKM. The V end was cut by 2 bases, the J end by 0 bases, with 10 bases between. The CDR3 runs to 16 residues. The CDR3 sequence is CASSLARPSNTGELFF. In DNA form, the CDR3 reads TGTGCCAGCAGTTTAGCCCGGCCCTCGAACACCGGGGAGCTGTTTTTT.

CDR3 DNA sequence: TGTGCCAGCAGCGCCGCCATAGAATGGACCAAAAACATTCAGTACTTC. It yields the protein CASSAAIEWTKNIQYF. The V gene is TRBV7-9, the J gene TRBJ2-4; D gene unclear. CDR1 is SEHNR and CDR2 is FQNEAQ in the germline V gene (reference sequence). The CDR3 is 16 amino acids. Trimming cost V 5 bases and J 2 bases, with 16 bases left between them.

The chain links TRBV6-1 to TRBJ2-7, with D possibly TRBD1 on 6 matching bases. CDR1 MNHNS and CDR2 SASEGT come from the germline V gene. This CDR3 comprises 13 residues. V was cut by 5 bases and J by 2 bases, with 10 bases left in between. CDR3 nucleotides: TGTGCCAGCAGTCTCCGGACAGCCTACGAGCAGTACTTC. Translated, it gives CASSLRTAYEQYF.

J is TRBJ1-2 and V is TRBV28; D uncertain. V lost 6 bases and J lost 4, with 12 bases in between. This CDR3 region has 13 residues. Germline V lookup: CDR1 MDHEN, CDR2 SYDVKM. The CDR3 sequence is CASSRGGFYGYTF. The CDR3 DNA follows: TGTGCCAGCAGCCGCGGAGGTTTCTATGGCTACACCTTC.

This clonotype was counted a few times. The chain is built from TRBV11-2 and TRBJ2-5; 12 positions match TRBD1. The CDR3 covers 15 residues. From germline, CDR1 is SGHAT and CDR2 FQNNGV. Unmatched junction bases numbered 5, after V lost 8 bases and J lost 1 base. The CDR3 loop reads CASGTGGRTQETQYF. The CDR3 DNA is TGTGCCAGCGGGACAGGGGGCAGAACCCAAGAGACCCAGTACTTC.